The present T cell receptor (beta chain) was sequenced within a study of early T cells in non-severe SARS-CoV-2 infection. The CDR3 runs 15 residues. V was trimmed by 3 bases and J by 2 bases, leaving 11 bases between them. TCRdb recomputed calls from the 5' RACE reads with MiXCR, one row per CDR3 protein. This sample yields over 60,000 distinct CDR3 sequences, of which around 12% are seen a single time; roughly 2.6% belongs to the top ten. The sample holds a few counts of this clonotype. Source: whole blood, taken at baseline. This sequence originates from an adult who was a healthcare worker with PCR-confirmed SARS-CoV-2 infection or an uninfected control (not recorded which). The chain couples TRBV12-3 or TRBV12-4 to TRBJ1-3; the D gene is possibly TRBD1 (6 bases). The CDR3 protein is CASSFTAGAGNTIYF. CDR3 bases: TGTGCCAGCAGTTTCACTGCAGGGGCTGGAAACACCATATATTTT.